The rows below give T cell receptor beta chains drawn from one sample of a study of cytomegalovirus exposure and HLA in healthy donors. Assay: immunoSEQ multiplex PCR; the TCRdb copy retains only in-frame clones and omits some. The sample holds over 150,000 clones, 77% seen once. Source material: PBMCs. These receptor sequences come from a male donor in good health and CMV-seropositive. The CDR3 runs from the conserved cysteine through the conserved F or W. The order of the fields is J gene, D gene, V gene, CDR3 DNA, CDR3 protein. D genes are given only for firm matches.

TRBJ2-1	TRBD2	TRBV5-1	TGCGCCAGCATGGAGACTAGCGGGGGGGCCTACAATGAGCAGTTCTTC	CASMETSGGAYNEQFF
TRBJ2-7	NA	TRBV25-1	TGTGCCAGCAGTGAAGCCTTGTGGGCAGAGCAGTACTTC	CASSEALWAEQYF
TRBJ1-2	NA	TRBV10-3	TGTGCCATCAGAGGGGCCAGGGTGGAAAGTGATGGCTACACCTTC	CAIRGARVESDGYTF
TRBJ2-7	TRBD1	TRBV6-5	TGTGCCAGCAGACGGACAGGGCTCTCCTACGAGCAGTACTTC	CASRRTGLSYEQYF
TRBJ2-4	NA	TRBV27	TGTGCCAGCAGTCCCGGGATAGCCAAAAACATTCAGTACTTC	CASSPGIAKNIQYF
TRBJ1-1	TRBD1	TRBV7-9	TGTGCCAGCAGCTCCCTCGCTAGTACAGGGGGCACTGAAGCTTTCTTT	CASSSLASTGGTEAFF
TRBJ1-2	NA	TRBV5-1	TGCGCCAGCAGCTTGGGCCCTTTGGAACGGGATGGCTACACCTTC	CASSLGPLERDGYTF
TRBJ1-2	NA	TRBV4-2	TGTGCCAGCAGCCAAGGGGGCAGGGATGGCTACACCTTC	CASSQGGRDGYTF
TRBJ2-5	NA	TRBV4-2	TGTGCCAGCAGCCAAGGGACAGGGAGGGCCGTAGAGACCCAGTACTTC	CASSQGTGRAVETQYF
TRBJ2-1	TRBD2	TRBV11-2	TGTGCCAGCAGCTTAACCGCTAGCGGGGGGGACAATGAGCAGTTCTTC	CASSLTASGGDNEQFF
TRBJ1-4	NA	TRBV15	TGTGCCACCAGCAGAGGGCCGAATGAAAAACTGTTTTTT	CATSRGPNEKLFF
TRBJ2-1	TRBD2	TRBV5-6	TGTGCCAGCAGCCCCACTAGCGGGGCTCACAATGAGCAGTTCTTC	CASSPTSGAHNEQFF
TRBJ1-4	NA	TRBV2	TGTGCCAGCAGGCTGGGCGCAACTAATGAAAAACTGTTTTTT	CASRLGATNEKLFF
TRBJ2-7	NA	TRBV11-1	TGTGCCAGCAGCATTCGAGGCGGGGCCTACGAGCAGTACTTC	CASSIRGGAYEQYF